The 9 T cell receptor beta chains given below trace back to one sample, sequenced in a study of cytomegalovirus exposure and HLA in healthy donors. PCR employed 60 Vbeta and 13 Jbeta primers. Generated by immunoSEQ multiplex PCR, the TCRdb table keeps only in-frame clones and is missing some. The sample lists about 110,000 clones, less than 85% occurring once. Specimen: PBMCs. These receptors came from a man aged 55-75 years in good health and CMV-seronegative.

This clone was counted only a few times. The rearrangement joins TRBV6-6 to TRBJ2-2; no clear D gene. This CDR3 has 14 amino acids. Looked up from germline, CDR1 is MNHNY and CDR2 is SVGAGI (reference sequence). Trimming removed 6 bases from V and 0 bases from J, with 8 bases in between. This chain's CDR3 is CASSYSPNTGELFF. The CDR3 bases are TGTGCCAGCAGCTATTCCCCGAACACCGGGGAGCTGTTTTTT.

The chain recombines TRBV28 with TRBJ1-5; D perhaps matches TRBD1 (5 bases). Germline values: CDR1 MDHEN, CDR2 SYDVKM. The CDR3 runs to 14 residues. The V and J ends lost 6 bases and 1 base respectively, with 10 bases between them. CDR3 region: CASRADRSNQPQHF. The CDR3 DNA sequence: TGTGCCAGCAGGGCCGACAGAAGCAATCAGCCCCAGCATTTT.

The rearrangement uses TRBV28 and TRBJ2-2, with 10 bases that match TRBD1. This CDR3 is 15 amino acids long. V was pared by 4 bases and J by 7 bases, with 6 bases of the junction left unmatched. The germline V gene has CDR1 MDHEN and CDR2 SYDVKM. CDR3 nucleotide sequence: TGTGCCAGCAGTTCACTCGGACAGGGGGTCGGGGAGCTGTTTTTT. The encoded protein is CASSSLGQGVGELFF.

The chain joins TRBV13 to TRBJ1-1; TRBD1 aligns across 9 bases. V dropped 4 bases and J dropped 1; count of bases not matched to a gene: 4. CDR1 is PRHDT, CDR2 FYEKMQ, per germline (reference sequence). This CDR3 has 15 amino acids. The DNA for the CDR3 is TGTGCCAGCAGCTCTCCGGGACAGGGGAACACTGAAGCTTTCTTT. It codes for CASSSPGQGNTEAFF.

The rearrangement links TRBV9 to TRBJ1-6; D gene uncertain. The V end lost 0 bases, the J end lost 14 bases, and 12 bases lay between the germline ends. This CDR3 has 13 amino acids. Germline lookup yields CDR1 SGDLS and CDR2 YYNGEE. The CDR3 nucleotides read TGTGCCAGCAGCGTAGATGGCGAGGGAGCCCTCCACTTT. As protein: CASSVDGEGALHF.

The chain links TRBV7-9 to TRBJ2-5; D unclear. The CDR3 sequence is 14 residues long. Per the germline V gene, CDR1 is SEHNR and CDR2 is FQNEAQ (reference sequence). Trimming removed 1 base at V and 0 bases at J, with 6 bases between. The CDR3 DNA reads TGTGCCAGCAGCTTAGGAACAAACCAAGAGACCCAGTACTTC. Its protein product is CASSLGTNQETQYF.

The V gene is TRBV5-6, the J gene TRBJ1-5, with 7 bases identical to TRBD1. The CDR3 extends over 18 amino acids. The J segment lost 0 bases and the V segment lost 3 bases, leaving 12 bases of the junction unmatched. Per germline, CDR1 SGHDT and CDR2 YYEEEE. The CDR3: CASSSGPRTGYSNQPQHF. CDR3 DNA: TGTGCCAGCAGCTCCGGCCCACGGACAGGATATAGCAATCAGCCCCAGCATTTT.

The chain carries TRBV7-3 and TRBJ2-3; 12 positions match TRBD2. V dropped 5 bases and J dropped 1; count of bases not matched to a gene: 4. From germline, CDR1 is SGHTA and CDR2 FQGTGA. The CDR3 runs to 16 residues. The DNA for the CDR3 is TGTGCCAGCAGCCCGCGACTAGCGGGGGGCACAGATACGCAGTATTTT. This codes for CASSPRLAGGTDTQYF.

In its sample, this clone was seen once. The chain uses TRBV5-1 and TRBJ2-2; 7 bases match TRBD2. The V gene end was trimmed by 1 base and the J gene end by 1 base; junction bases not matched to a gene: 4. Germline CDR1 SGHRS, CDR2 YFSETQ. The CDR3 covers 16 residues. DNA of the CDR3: TGCGCCAGCAGCTTGTCTCCGGGGGGGAACACCGGGGAGCTGTTTTTT. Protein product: CASSLSPGGNTGELFF.